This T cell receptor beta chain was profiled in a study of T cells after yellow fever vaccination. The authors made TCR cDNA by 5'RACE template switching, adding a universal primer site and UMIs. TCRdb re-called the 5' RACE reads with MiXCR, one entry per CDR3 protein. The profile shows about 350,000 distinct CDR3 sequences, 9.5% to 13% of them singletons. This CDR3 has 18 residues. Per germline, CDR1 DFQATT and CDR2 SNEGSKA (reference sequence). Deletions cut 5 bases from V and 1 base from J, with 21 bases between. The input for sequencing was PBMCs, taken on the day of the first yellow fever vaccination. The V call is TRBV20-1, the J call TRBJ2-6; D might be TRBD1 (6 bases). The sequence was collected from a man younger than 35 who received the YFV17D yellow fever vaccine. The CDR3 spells CSAPMTSYRVSGANVLTF. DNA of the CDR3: TGCAGTGCTCCCATGACGTCCTACAGGGTGTCTGGGGCCAACGTCCTGACTTTC.